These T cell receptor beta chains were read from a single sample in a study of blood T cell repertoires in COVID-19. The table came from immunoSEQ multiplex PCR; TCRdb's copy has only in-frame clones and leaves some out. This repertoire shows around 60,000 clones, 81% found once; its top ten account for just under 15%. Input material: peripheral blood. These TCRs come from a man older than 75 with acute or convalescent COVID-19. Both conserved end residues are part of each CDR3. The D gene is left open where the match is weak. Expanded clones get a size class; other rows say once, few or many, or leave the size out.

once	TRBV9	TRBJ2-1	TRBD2	CASSVLLAGVMNEQFF	TGTGCCAGCAGCGTTCTACTAGCGGGGGTGATGAATGAGCAGTTCTTC
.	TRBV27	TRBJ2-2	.	CASSWARGELFF	TGTGCCAGCAGTTGGGCCCGCGGGGAGCTGTTTTTT
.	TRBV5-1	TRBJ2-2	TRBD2	CASSPGGRSNTGELFF	TGCGCCAGCAGCCCCGGCGGGAGGTCGAACACCGGGGAGCTGTTTTTT
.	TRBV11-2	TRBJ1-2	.	CASSPQTGIGYTF	TGTGCCAGCAGCCCCCAGACAGGCATCGGCTACACCTTC
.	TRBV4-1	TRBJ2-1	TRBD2	CASSHPWGGDNEQFF	TGCGCCAGCAGCCACCCATGGGGGGGGGACAATGAGCAGTTCTTC
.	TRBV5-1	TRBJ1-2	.	CASSLDVGRGNGYTF	TGCGCCAGCAGCTTGGATGTGGGCAGGGGTAATGGCTACACCTTC
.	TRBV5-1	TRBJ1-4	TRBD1	CASTPGQVPEKLFF	TGCGCCAGCACCCCTGGACAGGTTCCCGAAAAACTGTTTTTT
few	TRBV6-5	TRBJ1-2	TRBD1	CASRGQGKANYGYTF	TGTGCCAGCAGGGGACAGGGGAAGGCTAACTATGGCTACACCTTC
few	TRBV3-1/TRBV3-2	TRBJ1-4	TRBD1	CASSQVRQGDEKLFF	TGTGCCAGCAGCCAAGTCCGGCAGGGGGATGAAAAACTGTTTTTT
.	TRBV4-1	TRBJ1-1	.	CASSQDPGAEAFF	TGCGCCAGCAGCCAAGATCCGGGGGCTGAAGCTTTCTTT
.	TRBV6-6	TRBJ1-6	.	CASSYGTSDSPLHF	TGTGCCAGCAGTTACGGGACATCTGATTCACCCCTCCACTTT
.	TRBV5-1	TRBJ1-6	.	CASSSAGDGNSPLHF	TGCGCCAGCAGCTCGGCAGGGGATGGAAATTCACCCCTCCACTTT
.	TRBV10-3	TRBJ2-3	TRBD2	CAISTSGGASDTQYF	TGTGCCATCAGTACTAGCGGGGGGGCCTCAGATACGCAGTATTTT
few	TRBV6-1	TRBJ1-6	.	CASSEMSSGSPLHF	TGTGCCAGCAGTGAGATGTCGTCGGGTTCACCCCTCCACTTT
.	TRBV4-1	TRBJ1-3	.	CASSGIANTIYF	TGCGCCAGCAGCGGTATAGCTAACACCATATATTTT
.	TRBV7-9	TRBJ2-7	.	CASSSYTRQVRGYEQYF	TGTGCCAGCAGCTCATATACGAGACAGGTACGAGGGTACGAGCAGTACTTC
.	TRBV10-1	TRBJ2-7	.	CASSGTGSGYEQYF	TGCGCCAGCAGTGGAACCGGTTCGGGGTACGAGCAGTACTTC
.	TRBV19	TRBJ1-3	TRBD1	CASTEQGVGNTIYF	TGTGCCAGTACGGAGCAGGGGGTCGGAAACACCATATATTTT
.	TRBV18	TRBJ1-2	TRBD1	CASSSFGTGTTNYGYTF	TGTGCCAGCTCATCGTTCGGGACAGGGACCACTAACTATGGCTACACCTTC
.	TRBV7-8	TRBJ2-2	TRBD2	CASSPPGLNTGELFF	TGTGCCAGCAGCCCCCCGGGACTAAACACCGGGGAGCTGTTTTTT
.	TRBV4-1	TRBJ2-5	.	CASSPTSFETQYF	TGCGCCAGCAGCCCGACTAGTTTTGAGACCCAGTACTTC
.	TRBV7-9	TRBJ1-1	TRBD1	CASSFRTGQNTEAFF	TGTGCCAGCAGCTTTAGGACAGGGCAGAACACTGAAGCTTTCTTT
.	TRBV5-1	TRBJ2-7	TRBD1	CASSLAFSGQGSSYEQYF	TGCGCCAGCAGCTTGGCCTTCTCCGGACAGGGAAGCTCCTACGAGCAGTACTTC
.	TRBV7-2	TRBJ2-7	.	CASSSTPGYEQYF	TGTGCCAGCAGCTCCACGCCCGGTTACGAGCAGTACTTC
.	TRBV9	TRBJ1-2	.	CASSERGLPYGYTF	TGTGCCAGCAGCGAACGCGGGCTCCCTTATGGCTACACCTTC
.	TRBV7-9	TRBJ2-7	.	CASSFMEDSSYEQYF	TGTGCCAGCAGCTTCATGGAGGACAGTAGCTACGAGCAGTACTTC
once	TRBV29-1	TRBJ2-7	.	CSVGGDTYYEQYF	TGCAGCGTTGGGGGAGACACCTACTACGAGCAGTACTTC
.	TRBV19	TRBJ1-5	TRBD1	CASSIPGQGFQPQHF	TGTGCCAGTAGTATTCCAGGACAGGGGTTTCAGCCCCAGCATTTT
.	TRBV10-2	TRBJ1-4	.	CASSVLGAVNEKLFF	TGCGCCAGCAGTGTTCTGGGGGCAGTTAATGAAAAACTGTTTTTT
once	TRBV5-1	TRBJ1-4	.	CASSLPSQATNEKLFF	TGCGCCAGCAGCCTCCCTTCACAGGCAACTAATGAAAAACTGTTTTTT
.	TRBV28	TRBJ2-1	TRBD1	CASSLVDREGNEQFF	TGTGCCAGCAGTTTAGTAGACAGGGAAGGCAATGAGCAGTTCTTC
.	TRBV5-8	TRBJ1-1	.	CASTREGWGTEAFF	TGTGCCAGCACTAGGGAGGGGTGGGGCACTGAAGCTTTCTTT
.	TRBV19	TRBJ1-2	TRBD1	CASRGGQAGGYTF	TGTGCCAGTAGGGGGGGACAGGCAGGAGGCTACACCTTC
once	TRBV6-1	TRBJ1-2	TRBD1	CASSESQGANYGYTF	TGTGCCAGCAGTGAAAGCCAGGGGGCTAACTATGGCTACACCTTC
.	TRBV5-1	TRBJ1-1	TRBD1	CASSLGSTGSGTEAFF	TGCGCCAGCAGCTTGGGGTCGACAGGGAGCGGCACTGAAGCTTTCTTT
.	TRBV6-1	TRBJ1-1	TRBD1	CASSVAGTGHTEAFF	TGTGCCAGCAGTGTAGCCGGGACAGGGCATACTGAAGCTTTCTTT
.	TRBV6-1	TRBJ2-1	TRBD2	CASSERRGSLYNEQFF	TGTGCCAGCAGTGAACGGCGGGGGTCCCTTTACAATGAGCAGTTCTTC
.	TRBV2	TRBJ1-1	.	CASSAGVVETEAFF	TGTGCCAGCAGCGCAGGGGTCGTGGAGACTGAAGCTTTCTTT
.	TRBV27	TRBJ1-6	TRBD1	CASSALTGVDSPLHF	TGTGCCAGCAGTGCCTTGACAGGGGTGGATTCACCCCTCCACTTT
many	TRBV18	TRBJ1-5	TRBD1	CASSSGQHNQPQHF	TGTGCCAGCTCATCGGGACAGCATAATCAGCCCCAGCATTTT
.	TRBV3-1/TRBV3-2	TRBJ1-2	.	CASSNRDLSDGYTF	TGTGCCAGCAGCAACAGGGACCTGTCGGATGGCTACACCTTC
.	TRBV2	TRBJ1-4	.	CASSAQGSGEKLFF	TGTGCCAGCAGTGCGCAGGGATCCGGGGAAAAACTGTTTTTT
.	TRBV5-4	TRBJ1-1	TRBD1	CASSPPGGQTEAFF	TGTGCCAGCAGCCCTCCAGGGGGGCAAACTGAAGCTTTCTTT
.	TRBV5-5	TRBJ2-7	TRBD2	CASSLAGDHSYEQYF	TGTGCCAGCAGCTTAGCGGGGGACCACTCCTACGAGCAGTACTTC
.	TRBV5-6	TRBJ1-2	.	CASSIPPTELYGYTF	TGTGCCAGCAGCATCCCCCCAACAGAACTCTATGGCTACACCTTC
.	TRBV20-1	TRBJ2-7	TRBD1	CSARGQGDYEQYF	TGCAGTGCTCGTGGACAGGGAGACTACGAGCAGTACTTC
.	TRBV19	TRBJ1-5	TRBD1	CASSILQLDRDDDQPQHF	TGTGCCAGTAGTATCCTCCAACTCGACAGGGATGACGATCAGCCCCAGCATTTT
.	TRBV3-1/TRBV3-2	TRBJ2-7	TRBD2	CASSQEVRASGGYEQYF	TGTGCCAGCAGCCAAGAAGTACGGGCTAGCGGGGGCTACGAGCAGTACTTC
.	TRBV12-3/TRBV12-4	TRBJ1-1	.	CASTKGGGAFF	TGTGCCAGCACCAAAGGGGGGGGAGCTTTCTTT
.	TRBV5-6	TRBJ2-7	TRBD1	CASSLLGTGRSHEQYF	TGTGCCAGCAGCTTACTGGGGACAGGTCGTTCCCACGAGCAGTACTTC
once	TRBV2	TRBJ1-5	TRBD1	CASGQGNQPQHF	TGTGCCAGCGGACAGGGCAATCAGCCCCAGCATTTT
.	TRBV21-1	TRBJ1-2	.	CASSHEASRNNYGYTF	TGTGCCAGCAGCCACGAAGCCTCCAGGAATAACTATGGCTACACCTTC
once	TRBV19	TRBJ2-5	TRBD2	CASSFTRTSGDIPETQYF	TGTGCCAGTAGTTTCACCCGGACTAGCGGAGATATCCCAGAGACCCAGTACTTC